Described below is a single T cell receptor (beta chain) sequence and its context. This specimen comes from a study of cytomegalovirus exposure and HLA in healthy donors. The length of the CDR3 is 19 residues. The germline gives CDR1 SGHNT, CDR2 YENEEA. Germline trimming cut 3 bases from V and 3 bases from J; bases unmatched to any gene: 15. The PCR was carried out with 60 Vbeta primers and 13 Jbeta primers. Assay used: immunoSEQ multiplex PCR; TCRdb lists only in-frame clones, some missing. The sample shows 210,000 or so clones, over 80% of them seen only once. The receptor comes from a man aged 25 to 40 in good health and CMV-seronegative. This sequence joins TRBV11-3 and TRBJ2-2; 8 nucleotides align to TRBD2. Sequencing input: PBMCs. The CDR3 loop reads CASSFTGLDINTYTGELFF. The CDR3, as DNA: TGTGCCAGCAGCTTCACGGGACTAGACATCAACACCTACACCGGGGAGCTGTTTTTT.